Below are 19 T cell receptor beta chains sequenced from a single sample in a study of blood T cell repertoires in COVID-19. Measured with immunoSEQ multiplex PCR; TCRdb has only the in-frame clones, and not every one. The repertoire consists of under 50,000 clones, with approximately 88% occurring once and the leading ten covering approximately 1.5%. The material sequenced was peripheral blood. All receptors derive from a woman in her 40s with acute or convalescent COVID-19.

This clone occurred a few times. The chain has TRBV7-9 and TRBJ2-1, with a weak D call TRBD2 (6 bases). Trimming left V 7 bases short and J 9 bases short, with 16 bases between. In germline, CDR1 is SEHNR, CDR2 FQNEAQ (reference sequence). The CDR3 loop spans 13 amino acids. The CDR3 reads CASIRGLGGEQFF. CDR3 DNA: TGTGCCAGCATCCGAGGACTGGGAGGTGAGCAGTTCTTC.

CDR3 region: CASSLWTSGVVEETQYF. Here the CDR3 DNA reads TGTGCCAGCAGTTTGTGGACTAGCGGGGTAGTCGAAGAGACCCAGTACTTC. The gene calls are TRBV28 and TRBJ2-5, with 12 nucleotides matching TRBD2. Germline lookup yields CDR1 MDHEN and CDR2 SYDVKM. The CDR3 contains 17 residues. Trimming cost V 3 bases and J 3 bases; bases outside gene matches: 8.

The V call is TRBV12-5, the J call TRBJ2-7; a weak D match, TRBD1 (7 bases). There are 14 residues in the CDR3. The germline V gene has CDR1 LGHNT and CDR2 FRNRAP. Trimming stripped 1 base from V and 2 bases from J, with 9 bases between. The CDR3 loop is CASGLGGTAYEQYF. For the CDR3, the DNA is TGTGCTAGTGGTTTGGGCGGGACAGCCTACGAGCAGTACTTC.

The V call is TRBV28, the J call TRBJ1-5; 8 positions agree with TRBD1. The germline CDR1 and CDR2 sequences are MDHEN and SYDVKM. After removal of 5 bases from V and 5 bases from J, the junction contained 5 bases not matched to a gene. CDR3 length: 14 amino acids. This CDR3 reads CASSPRQGHQPQHF. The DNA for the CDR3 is TGTGCCAGCAGTCCTCGACAGGGGCATCAGCCCCAGCATTTT.

The CDR3 is CASSQVPGTDTQYF. The CDR3, as DNA: TGCGCCAGCAGCCAAGTTCCGGGCACAGATACGCAGTATTTT. The chain recombines TRBV4-1 with TRBJ2-3; D is ambiguous. Germline values: CDR1 MGHRA, CDR2 YSYEKL. The CDR3 is 14 residues long. With 1 base removed from V and 1 base from J, the gap between germline ends came to 6 bases.

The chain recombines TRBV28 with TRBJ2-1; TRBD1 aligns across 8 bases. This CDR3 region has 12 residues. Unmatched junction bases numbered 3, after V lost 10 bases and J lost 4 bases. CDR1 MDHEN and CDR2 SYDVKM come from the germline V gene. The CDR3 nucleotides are TGTGCCACCCGACAGGGGTACAATGAGCAGTTCTTC. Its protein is CATRQGYNEQFF.

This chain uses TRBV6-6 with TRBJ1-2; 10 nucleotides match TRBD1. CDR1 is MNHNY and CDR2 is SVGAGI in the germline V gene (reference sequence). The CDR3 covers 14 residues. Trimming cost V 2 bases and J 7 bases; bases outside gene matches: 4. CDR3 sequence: CASSYGDRGSGYTF. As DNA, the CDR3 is TGTGCCAGCAGTTACGGGGACAGGGGTAGTGGCTACACCTTC.

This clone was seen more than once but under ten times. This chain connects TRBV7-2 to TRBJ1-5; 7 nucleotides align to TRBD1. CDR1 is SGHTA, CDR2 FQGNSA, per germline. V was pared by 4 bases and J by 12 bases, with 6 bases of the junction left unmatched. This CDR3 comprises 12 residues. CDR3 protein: CASSSGGVIQHF. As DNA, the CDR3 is TGTGCCAGCAGCTCAGGGGGAGTAATCCAGCATTTT.

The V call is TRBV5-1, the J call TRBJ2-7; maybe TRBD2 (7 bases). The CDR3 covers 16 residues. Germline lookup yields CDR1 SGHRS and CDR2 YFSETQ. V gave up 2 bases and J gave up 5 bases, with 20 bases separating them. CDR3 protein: CASSFTGTGGMDEQYF. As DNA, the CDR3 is TGCGCCAGCAGCTTCACAGGGACGGGGGGTATGGACGAGCAGTACTTC.

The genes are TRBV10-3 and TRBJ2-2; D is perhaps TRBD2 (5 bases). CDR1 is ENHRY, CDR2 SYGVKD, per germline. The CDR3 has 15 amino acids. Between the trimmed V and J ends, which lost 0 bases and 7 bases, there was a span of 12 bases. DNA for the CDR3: TGTGCCATCAGTGAGTCAGCTGAGGGAGTCGGGGAGCTGTTTTTT. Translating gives CAISESAEGVGELFF.

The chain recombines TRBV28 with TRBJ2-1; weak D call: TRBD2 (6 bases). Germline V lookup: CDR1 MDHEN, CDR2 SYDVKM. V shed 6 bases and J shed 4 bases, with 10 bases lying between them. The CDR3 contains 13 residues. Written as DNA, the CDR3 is TGTGCCAGCAGCTGGGGACTGTACAATGAGCAGTTCTTC. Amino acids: CASSWGLYNEQFF.

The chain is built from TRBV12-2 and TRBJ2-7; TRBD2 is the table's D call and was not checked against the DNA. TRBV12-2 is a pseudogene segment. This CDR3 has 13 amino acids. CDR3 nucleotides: TGTGCAAGTCGCTCCCGACTCCCCTACGAGCAGTACTTC. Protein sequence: CASRSRLPYEQYF.

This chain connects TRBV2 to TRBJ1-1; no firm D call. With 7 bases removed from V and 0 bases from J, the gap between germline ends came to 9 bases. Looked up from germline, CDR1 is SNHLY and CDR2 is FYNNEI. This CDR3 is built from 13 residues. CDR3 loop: CASTTAMNTEAFF. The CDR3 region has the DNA TGTGCCAGCACCACAGCCATGAACACTGAAGCTTTCTTT.

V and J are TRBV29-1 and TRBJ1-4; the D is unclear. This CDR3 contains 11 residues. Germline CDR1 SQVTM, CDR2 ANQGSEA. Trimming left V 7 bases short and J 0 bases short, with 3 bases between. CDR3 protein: CSATTNEKLFF. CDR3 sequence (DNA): TGCAGCGCCACAACTAATGAAAAACTGTTTTTT.

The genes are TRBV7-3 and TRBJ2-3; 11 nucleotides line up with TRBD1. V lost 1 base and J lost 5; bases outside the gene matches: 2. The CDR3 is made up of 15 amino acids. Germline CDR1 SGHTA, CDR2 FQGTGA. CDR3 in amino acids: CASSLRGQGGDTQYF. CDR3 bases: TGTGCCAGCAGCTTAAGGGGACAGGGGGGAGATACGCAGTATTTT. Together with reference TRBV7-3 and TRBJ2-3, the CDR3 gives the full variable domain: GAGVSQTPSNKVTEKGKYVELRCDPISGHTALYWYRQSLGQGPEFLIYFQGTGAADDSGLPNDRFFAVRPEGSVSTLKIQRTERGDSAVYLCASSLRGQGGDTQYFGPGTRLTVL.

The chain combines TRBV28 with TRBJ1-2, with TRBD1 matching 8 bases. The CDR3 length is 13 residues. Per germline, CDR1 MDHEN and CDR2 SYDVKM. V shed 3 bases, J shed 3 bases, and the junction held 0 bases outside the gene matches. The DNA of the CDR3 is TGTGCCAGCAGTTTGACAGGGGACTATGGCTACACCTTC. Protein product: CASSLTGDYGYTF.

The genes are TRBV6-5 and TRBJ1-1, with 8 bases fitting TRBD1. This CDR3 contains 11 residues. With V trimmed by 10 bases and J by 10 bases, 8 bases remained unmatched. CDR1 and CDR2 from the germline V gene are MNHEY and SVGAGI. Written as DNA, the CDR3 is TGTGCCACTAACCAGGGGGCGGGAGCTTTCTTT. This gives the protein CATNQGAGAFF.

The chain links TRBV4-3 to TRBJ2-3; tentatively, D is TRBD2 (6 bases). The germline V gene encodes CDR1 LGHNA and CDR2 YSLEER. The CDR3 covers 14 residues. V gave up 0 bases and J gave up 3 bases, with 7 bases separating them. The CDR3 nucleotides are TGCGCCAGCAGCCAAGATCGGGGGACAGATACGCAGTATTTT. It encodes CASSQDRGTDTQYF.

CDR3 sequence: CASSNRDRYEQYF. The CDR3 DNA sequence: TGCGCCAGCAGCAACAGGGACCGCTACGAGCAGTACTTC. The rearrangement links TRBV5-1 to TRBJ2-7, with D possibly being TRBD1 (6 bases). The CDR3 totals 13 residues. V was clipped by 4 bases and J by 3 bases, with 11 bases between them. The germline V gene encodes CDR1 SGHRS and CDR2 YFSETQ.